Sequencing of this T cell receptor beta chain was carried out in a study of T cell responses to AZD1222 COVID-19 vaccine. V lost 5 bases and J lost 3, with 4 bases in between. The CDR3 totals 12 residues. Germline V CDR1 and CDR2: MNHEY, SVGEGT. Findings and caveats of the study: Rises in breadth and depth of Spike-specific TCRs came after two AZD1222 doses. Seropositivity was recorded at baseline in only a handful of AZD1222 recipients.

This table comes from immunoSEQ multiplex PCR, and its TCRdb copy is limited to in-frame clones, with some not included. Of about 120,000 clones listed, roughly nine tenths are singletons. As regards this clone: The target antigen is unknown.

The V and J genes are TRBV6-2 or TRBV6-3 and TRBJ2-2; D gene uncertain. This sequence originates from an adult who received the AZD1222 COVID-19 vaccine. The input for sequencing was peripheral blood, taken 28 days after the second AZD1222 dose. The CDR3 nucleotides read TGTGCCAGCAGTCCCGACACCGGGGAGCTGTTTTTT. Amino acids: CASSPDTGELFF.